The clone carrying this T cell receptor (beta chain) has more than one count but fewer than ten. Its antigen remains unidentified. At one end, the junction sequence differs from germline, possibly due to a read error. Sequencing used immunoSEQ multiplex PCR; TCRdb keeps in-frame clones, though not all of them. The profile shows around 46,000 clones, about four fifths of them singletons. CDR1 SNHLY and CDR2 FYNNEI come from the germline V gene. The CDR3 is 14 amino acids. This sample was taken from a study of vaccination effects on CD4 cells after COVID-19. As for the study in general: Post-vaccine specimens were collected at a median of 72 days following the second dose. Overall study results and limits: Researchers reported few convalescent patients and no early post-infection timepoints in the study.

Antigen-specific CD4+ T cells expanded by the ViraFEST assay with viral peptide pools were then sequenced. CD4+ T cells were isolated after about eleven days of culture. Two doses of BNT162b2 or mRNA-1273 vaccine were administered to participants. The sample here was CD4+ T cells from PBMCs cultured with HCoV-OC43 spike peptides, taken after COVID-19 vaccination. As to subset: HCoV-OC43 spike overlapping peptide pool stimulation. The chain joins TRBV2 to TRBJ1-6, with a weak D call TRBD1 (6 bases). The TCR comes from a human donor who received a COVID-19 vaccine. CDR3 residues: CASSEYFEGGTRAF. DNA for the CDR3: TGTGCCAGCAGTGAATACTTCGAGGGGGGGACACGCGCTTTT.